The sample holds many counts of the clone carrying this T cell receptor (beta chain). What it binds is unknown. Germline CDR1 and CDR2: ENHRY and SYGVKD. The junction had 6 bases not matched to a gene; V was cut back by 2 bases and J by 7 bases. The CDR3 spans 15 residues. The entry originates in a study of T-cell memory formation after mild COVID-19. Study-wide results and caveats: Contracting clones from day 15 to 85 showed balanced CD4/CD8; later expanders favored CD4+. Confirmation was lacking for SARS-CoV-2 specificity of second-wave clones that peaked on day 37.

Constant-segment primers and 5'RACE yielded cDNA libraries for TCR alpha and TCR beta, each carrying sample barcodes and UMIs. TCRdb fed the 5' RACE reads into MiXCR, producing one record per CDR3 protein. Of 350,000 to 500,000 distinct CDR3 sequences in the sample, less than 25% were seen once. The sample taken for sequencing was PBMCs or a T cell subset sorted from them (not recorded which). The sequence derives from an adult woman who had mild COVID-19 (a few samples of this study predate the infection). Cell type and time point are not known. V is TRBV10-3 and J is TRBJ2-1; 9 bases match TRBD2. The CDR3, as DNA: TGTGCCATCAGTGAGGAGGGACTAGCCTTAAATGAGCAGTTCTTC. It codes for CAISEEGLALNEQFF.